Listed below are T cell receptor beta chains from one sample, sequenced in a study of blood T cell repertoires in COVID-19. Profiling relied on immunoSEQ multiplex PCR, and the TCRdb table lists in-frame clones only, not all of them. This table holds approximately 85,000 clones, about 92% found once. Sequenced input: peripheral blood. These receptor sequences come from a woman aged 45-60 years in a cohort sampled during active COVID-19. The CDR3 runs from the conserved cysteine through the conserved F or W. D genes are given only for firm matches. Clone size is stated in some rows and not others, as once, few, many or a class when expanded.

J,D,V,size,DNA,CDR3
TRBJ1-2,TRBD1,TRBV18,-,TGTGCCAGCTCACTTCAGCCGGGACAGGGGCAACCATCGGGTGGCTACACCTTC,CASSLQPGQGQPSGGYTF
TRBJ2-4,-,TRBV15,-,TGTGCCACCAGCGGCCTGACCACAGGGTTCGACATTCAGTACTTC,CATSGLTTGFDIQYF
TRBJ2-1,TRBD1,TRBV10-3,-,TGTGCCATCAGTGAAGCCCAGGGGGCTAATGAGCAGTTCTTC,CAISEAQGANEQFF
TRBJ1-1,TRBD1,TRBV19,once,TGTGCCAGTAGTATGGGACAGGTTAACACTGAAGCTTTCTTT,CASSMGQVNTEAFF
TRBJ2-1,-,TRBV28,-,TGTGCCAGCAATCCGACTAGTACGAGAGGGGAGCAGTTCTTC,CASNPTSTRGEQFF
TRBJ1-4,-,TRBV5-1,few,TGCGCCAGCAGCTTGGCGTCGGGGGATGAAAAACTGTTTTTT,CASSLASGDEKLFF
TRBJ1-1,TRBD1,TRBV5-4,-,TGTGCCAGCAGAGGGACAGGGGGTCCCATGAACACTGAAGCTTTCTTT,CASRGTGGPMNTEAFF
TRBJ2-1,TRBD2,TRBV29-1,-,TGCAGCGTGACCCCGGGGGTGACTAGCGGGAGATCCTACAATGAGCAGTTCTTC,CSVTPGVTSGRSYNEQFF
TRBJ2-5,-,TRBV2,-,TGTGCCAGCTTCACCCCGGGACTGCAAGAGACCCAGTACTTC,CASFTPGLQETQYF
TRBJ2-3,TRBD2,TRBV5-1,once,TGCGCCAGCAGCCCGGGACTAGCGGGAAGGGATACGCAGTATTTT,CASSPGLAGRDTQYF
TRBJ2-7,-,TRBV27,-,TGTGCCAGCAGTTTATCGGGGCCATCCGAGCAGTACTTC,CASSLSGPSEQYF
TRBJ2-2,TRBD2,TRBV5-4,-,TGTGCCAGCAGCTTGGAACTAGCGGCAAACACCGGGGAGCTGTTTTTT,CASSLELAANTGELFF
TRBJ1-2,-,TRBV2,-,TGTGCCAGCAGTGTTGGCAGGGCGGATGGCTACACCTTC,CASSVGRADGYTF
TRBJ2-6,-,TRBV7-6,once,TGTGCCAGCAGCTTACGGCCGGGGGGACAGGAACCCTCTTGGGCCAACGTCCTGACTTTC,CASSLRPGGQEPSWANVLTF
TRBJ2-2,TRBD2,TRBV27,-,TGTGCCAGCAGTTTCTGGACTAGCGGGAGAAGGGCTGGGGAGCTGTTTTTT,CASSFWTSGRRAGELFF
TRBJ2-3,-,TRBV5-1,-,TGCGCCAGCAGCCCGTTCAGGGGAGATACGCAGTATTTT,CASSPFRGDTQYF
TRBJ2-1,TRBD2,TRBV15,-,TGTGCCACCAGCAGAGATCTAATCCGGGGACTAGGGTACAATGAGCAGTTCTTC,CATSRDLIRGLGYNEQFF
TRBJ2-7,TRBD2,TRBV28,-,TGTGCCAGCCTGACTAGCGGGAGAGTCAACGAGCAGTACTTC,CASLTSGRVNEQYF
TRBJ2-7,TRBD1,TRBV2,-,TGTGCCAGCAGACGGGACAGGAATATCCACGAGCAGTACTTC,CASRRDRNIHEQYF
TRBJ2-3,TRBD2,TRBV19,-,TGTGCCAGTAGTATCACTAGCGGGAGGGATACGCAGTATTTT,CASSITSGRDTQYF
TRBJ2-3,TRBD2,TRBV6-4,-,TGTGCCAGCAGTCTAACTAGCGCAGATACGCAGTATTTT,CASSLTSADTQYF
TRBJ2-7,TRBD2,TRBV3-1/TRBV3-2,-,TGTGCCAGCAGCCAAGATGGGGGAGTAACTAGCGGAACGAGCTCCTACGAGCAGTACTTC,CASSQDGGVTSGTSSYEQYF
TRBJ2-1,TRBD1,TRBV9,-,TGTGCCAGCAGCTCCCACGCGAGGGGGCAGTACAATGAGCAGTTCTTC,CASSSHARGQYNEQFF
TRBJ2-3,-,TRBV5-1,-,TGCGCCAGCAGCTTGGTAGCAGATACGCAGTATTTT,CASSLVADTQYF
TRBJ1-2,-,TRBV6-6,-,TGTGCCAGCAGTTATATAGGGGCGGGCTACACCTTC,CASSYIGAGYTF
TRBJ2-3,TRBD2,TRBV19,-,TGTGCCAGTAGTACCCGAGGGAGGGGCCCAGATACGCAGTATTTT,CASSTRGRGPDTQYF
TRBJ1-2,-,TRBV2,-,TGTGCCAGCAGTGTTCAGGGAAACTATGGCTACACCTTC,CASSVQGNYGYTF
TRBJ1-4,-,TRBV25-1,once,TGTGCCAGCAGTGGCACAGGATCCGGGGGTGAAAAACTGTTTTTT,CASSGTGSGGEKLFF
TRBJ2-7,TRBD1,TRBV5-1,-,TGCGCCAGCAGCCCGACAGGGGAGGACGGCGAGCAGTACTTC,CASSPTGEDGEQYF
TRBJ1-5,-,TRBV14,-,TGTGCCAGCAGCCCCCTCGGGGGAGACCAGCATTTT,CASSPLGGDQHF
TRBJ2-6,-,TRBV25-1,-,TGTGCCAGCAGTGCCCTATTCTCTGGGGCCAACGTCCTGACTTTC,CASSALFSGANVLTF
TRBJ2-1,TRBD1,TRBV28,-,TGTGCCAGCAGTCAATCCACAGGGGGGTACTACAATGAGCAGTTCTTC,CASSQSTGGYYNEQFF
TRBJ1-1,TRBD1,TRBV6-5,once,TGTGCCAGCAGTTACTCGCCGACAGGGCAGGACACTGAAGCTTTCTTT,CASSYSPTGQDTEAFF
TRBJ1-1,TRBD1,TRBV5-4,-,TGTGCCAGCAGCTGGACCTCAGGGGGCGGAAACACTGAAGCTTTCTTT,CASSWTSGGGNTEAFF
TRBJ1-1,-,TRBV19,-,TGTGCCAGCACGGACTTGTCTGGCACTGAAGCTTTCTTT,CASTDLSGTEAFF
TRBJ1-1,-,TRBV29-1,-,TGCAGCGTCGCCCAACGGGGAATGAACACTGAAGCTTTCTTT,CSVAQRGMNTEAFF
TRBJ2-7,TRBD1,TRBV27,-,TGTGCCAGCAGTTTACCTTCTGGACAGGGGGCTAGGTACGAGCAGTACTTC,CASSLPSGQGARYEQYF
TRBJ1-2,-,TRBV5-4,-,TGTGCCAGCAGCTTACAATATTCTAACTATGGCTACACCTTC,CASSLQYSNYGYTF
TRBJ2-4,-,TRBV11-2,once,TGTGCCAGCAGCTTCCGCCAAGGGGTCAAAAACATTCAGTACTTC,CASSFRQGVKNIQYF
TRBJ2-7,TRBD2,TRBV28,-,TGTGCCAGCCGCGACCCCCTAGCGGGAGGCAGGGGTAAGCAGTACTTC,CASRDPLAGGRGKQYF
TRBJ2-5,-,TRBV7-7,-,TGTGCTAGCAGCTCCCAGGGGGTAGCGGGGCAAGAGACCCAGTACTTC,CASSSQGVAGQETQYF
TRBJ2-3,TRBD2,TRBV27,-,TGTGCCAGCGGCCCTAGCGGGAGGACTACAGATACGCAGTATTTT,CASGPSGRTTDTQYF
TRBJ2-7,TRBD1,TRBV20-1,-,TGCAGTGCTAGTGTCGGGACAGGGGGCTTCTACGAGCAGTACTTC,CSASVGTGGFYEQYF
TRBJ2-3,-,TRBV5-1,few,TGCGCCAGCAGCCCTAGACCAGATACGCAGTATTTT,CASSPRPDTQYF